This TCR beta chain emerged from a study of Ad26.COV2.S vaccination and SARS-CoV-2 variants. General observations from the study: Breadth measured for non-spike TCRs was similar across vaccine and placebo recipients.

Treatment here: roughly 19 received Ad26.COV2.S at low or high dose, single or two shots; 5 received placebo; per-sample allocation not given. Following the first vaccine or placebo injection, samples were taken on day 63. Germline CDR1 is MNHEY and CDR2 is SVGAGI. The CDR3 sequence is 11 residues long. Between the trimmed V and J ends, which lost 8 bases and 4 bases, there was a span of 9 bases. The assay was immunoSEQ multiplex PCR, and TCRdb's table has in-frame clones only and misses some. The sample records roughly 680,000 clones, roughly 90% being singletons. Note on this clone: The target antigen is unknown.

This sequence originates from a person between 18 and 60 years old who received the Ad26.COV2.S COVID-19 vaccine or a placebo. The V call is TRBV6-5, the J call TRBJ2-7; unclear D gene. This material consisted of peripheral blood, taken in a trial of Ad26.COV2.S vaccine versus placebo. This chain's CDR3 is CASRERYEQYF. As DNA, the CDR3 is TGTGCCAGCCGCGAGAGGTACGAGCAGTACTTC.